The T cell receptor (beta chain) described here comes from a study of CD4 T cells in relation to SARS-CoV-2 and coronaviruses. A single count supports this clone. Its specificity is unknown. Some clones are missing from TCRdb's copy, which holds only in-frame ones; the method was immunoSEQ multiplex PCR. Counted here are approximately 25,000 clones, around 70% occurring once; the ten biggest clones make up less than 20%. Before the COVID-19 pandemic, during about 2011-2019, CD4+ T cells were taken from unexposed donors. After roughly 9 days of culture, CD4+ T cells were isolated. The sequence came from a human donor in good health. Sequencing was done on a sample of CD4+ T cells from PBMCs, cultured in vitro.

The CDR3 DNA follows: TGTGCCAGCAGTGAAGCGCTTTCTGGGGCCAACGTCCTGACTTTC. This sequence encodes CASSEALSGANVLTF. V usage is TRBV6-1 and J usage is TRBJ2-6; D not certain. The CDR3 loop spans 15 amino acids. V dropped 0 bases and J dropped 1 base, with 4 bases sitting between them. Germline lookup yields CDR1 MNHNS and CDR2 SASEGT.